One and the same sample provided the 8 T cell receptor beta chains below, sequenced in a study of CD8+ T cells in alopecia areata. In each case, RNA was isolated and then reverse transcribed into cDNA as the sequencing template. Data came from immunoSEQ multiplex PCR; TCRdb stores just in-frame clones and leaves some out. The sample records about 110,000 clones, roughly 50% being singletons. Described treatment: oral pan-JAK inhibitor, 5-10 mg twice daily. The source was CD4+ T cells sorted from blood, collected at week 24, from a patient treated with tofacitinib. All receptors come from a human donor with alopecia areata.

The chain recombines TRBV29-1 with TRBJ1-1; 9 nucleotides agree with TRBD1. In germline, CDR1 is SQVTM, CDR2 ANQGSEA. The CDR3 length is 13 residues. The V gene end was trimmed by 5 bases and the J gene end by 4 bases; junction bases not matched to a gene: 5. The CDR3 sequence: CSVRGQGATEAFF. The CDR3 DNA reads as TGCAGCGTTAGGGGACAGGGCGCCACTGAAGCTTTCTTT.

V usage is TRBV30 and J usage is TRBJ1-6, with 7 bases lining up with TRBD1. J lost 7 bases, V lost 3 bases, and 6 bases had no gene match. Germline CDR1 reads GTSNPN; CDR2 reads SVGIG (reference sequence). The CDR3 has 14 amino acids. The CDR3 here is CAWSPGTVNSPLHF. CDR3 bases: TGTGCCTGGAGCCCCGGGACAGTCAATTCACCCCTCCACTTT.

Only a few counts were recorded for this clone. The J gene is TRBJ2-1, the V gene TRBV5-1, with unresolved D. Germline V gives CDR1 SGHRS, CDR2 YFSETQ. CDR3 length: 13 residues. The V end lost 0 bases, the J end lost 5 bases, and 6 bases lay between the germline ends. The CDR3 protein is CASSLDRNNEQFF. The CDR3 DNA follows: TGCGCCAGCAGCTTGGATCGGAACAATGAGCAGTTCTTC.

The CDR3 bases are TGTGCCTGGAGTCCCCGGGGTCCCGAGCAGTACTTC. It is translated as CAWSPRGPEQYF. J is TRBJ2-7 and V is TRBV30, with D possibly TRBD2 on 5 matching bases. The CDR3 runs 12 residues. V lost 2 bases and J 6 bases, leaving 11 bases between the germline ends. Germline V CDR1 and CDR2: GTSNPN, SVGIG (reference sequence).

This clone has a handful of counts. The chain has TRBV7-9 and TRBJ1-1; D not resolved. The germline gives CDR1 SEHNR, CDR2 FQNEAQ (reference sequence). V was pared by 1 base and J by 1 base, with 4 bases between. There are 13 residues in the CDR3. CDR3 coding DNA: TGTGCCAGCAGCTTAGAACAGAACACTGAAGCTTTCTTT. Its translation: CASSLEQNTEAFF.

This clone was seen only a few times. The rearrangement uses TRBV18 and TRBJ1-5; D is unclear. Germline lookup yields CDR1 KGHSH and CDR2 LQKENI. The CDR3 loop spans 14 amino acids. The germline V and J ends were trimmed by 6 bases and 4 bases, with 13 bases remaining between them. In DNA form, the CDR3 reads TGTGCCAGCTCCAACCAGCGGGATAATCAGCCCCAGCATTTT. As protein: CASSNQRDNQPQHF.

This clone has only a few counts. The V call is TRBV30, the J call TRBJ1-6, with 7 bases fitting TRBD1. CDR3 size: 19 residues. J lost 7 bases, V lost 3 bases, and 21 bases had no gene match. The germline gives CDR1 GTSNPN, CDR2 SVGIG (reference sequence). CDR3: CAWSTIGTALGHNNSPLHF. CDR3 in DNA: TGTGCCTGGAGCACGATAGGGACAGCCTTGGGGCACAACAATTCACCCCTCCACTTT. The whole variable domain, filled in from reference TRBV30 and TRBJ1-6, reads SQTIHQWPATLVQPVGSPLSLECTVEGTSNPNLYWYRQAAGRGLQLLFYSVGIGQISSEVPQNLSASRPQDRQFILSSKKLLLSDSGFYLCAWSTIGTALGHNNSPLHFGNGTRLTVT.

This chain joins TRBV23-1 and TRBJ1-5; the D is unclear. TRBV23-1 is classed as an ORF, of uncertain function. This CDR3 contains 17 residues. V was clipped by 0 bases and J by 6 bases, with 18 bases between them. In nucleotides, the CDR3 is TGCGCCAGCAGTCAATCTTTCCTTTACAAGGGCGGTCAGCCCCAGCATTTT. Protein sequence: CASSQSFLYKGGQPQHF.